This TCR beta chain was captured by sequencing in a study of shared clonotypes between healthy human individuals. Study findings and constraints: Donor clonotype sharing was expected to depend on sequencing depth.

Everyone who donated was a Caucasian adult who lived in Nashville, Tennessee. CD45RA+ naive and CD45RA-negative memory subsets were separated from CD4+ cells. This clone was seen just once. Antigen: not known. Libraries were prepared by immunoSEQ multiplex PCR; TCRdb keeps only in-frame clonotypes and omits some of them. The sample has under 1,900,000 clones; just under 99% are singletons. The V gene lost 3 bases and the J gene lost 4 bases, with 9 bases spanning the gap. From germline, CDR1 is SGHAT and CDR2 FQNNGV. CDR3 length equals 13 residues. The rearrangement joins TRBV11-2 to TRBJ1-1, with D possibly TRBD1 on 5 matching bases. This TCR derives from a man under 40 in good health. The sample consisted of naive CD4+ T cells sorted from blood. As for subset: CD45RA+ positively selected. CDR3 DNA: TGTGCCAGCAGCTTCCAGGGTTCCACTGAAGCTTTCTTT. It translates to CASSFQGSTEAFF.